The clone carrying this T cell receptor beta chain turned up a few times. Antigen: not known. This sample is part of a study of spatial heterogeneity in lung cancer. Regarding time point: sample taken at primary tumor resection. Unsorted whole RNA of tumor, nontumor lung or frozen PBMC was sequenced. CDR3 length: 15 residues. Germline V gene lookup returns CDR1 SQVTM and CDR2 ANQGSEA. With V trimmed by 6 bases and J by 8 bases, 15 bases remained unmatched. In the library, each TCR cDNA molecule bore its own unique molecular identifier. TCRdb reprocessed the 5' RACE reads with MiXCR, giving one entry per CDR3 protein. The top ten clones hold 20% to 30% of a sample with more than 30,000 distinct CDR3 sequences, approximately 5.2% of them seen once. Findings of the study overall: There were more appearances of ubiquitous expanded tumor TCRs in blood at resection than at follow-up.

The gene calls are TRBV29-1 and TRBJ1-4; the match to TRBD1 covers 7 bases. The material was PBMCs, obtained at surgery. The clonotype comes from a female donor with early-stage non-small cell lung cancer. CDR3: CSVLPGGTAGEKLFF. The CDR3 nucleotides read TGCAGCGTCCTCCCAGGGGGAACGGCCGGAGAAAAACTGTTTTTT.